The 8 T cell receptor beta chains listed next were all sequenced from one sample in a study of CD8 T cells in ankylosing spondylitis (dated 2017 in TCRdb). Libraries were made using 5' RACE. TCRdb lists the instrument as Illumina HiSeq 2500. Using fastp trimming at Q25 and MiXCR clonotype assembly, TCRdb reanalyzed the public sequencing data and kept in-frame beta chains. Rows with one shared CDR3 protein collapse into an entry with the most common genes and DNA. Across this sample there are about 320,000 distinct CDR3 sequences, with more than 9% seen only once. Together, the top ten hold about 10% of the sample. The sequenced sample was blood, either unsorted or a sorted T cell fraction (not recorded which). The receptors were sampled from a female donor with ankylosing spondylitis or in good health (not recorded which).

In DNA form, the CDR3 reads TGCAGTGCTAGAGAAGGATCGGGATTCTTCAACGAGCAGTTCTTC. It is translated as CSAREGSGFFNEQFF. The V gene is TRBV20-1, the J gene TRBJ2-1; D perhaps matches TRBD2 (5 bases). Trimming took off 0 bases at V and 10 bases at J, with 19 bases between the two ends. CDR1 DFQATT and CDR2 SNEGSKA come from the germline V gene (reference sequence). This CDR3 spans 15 amino acids.

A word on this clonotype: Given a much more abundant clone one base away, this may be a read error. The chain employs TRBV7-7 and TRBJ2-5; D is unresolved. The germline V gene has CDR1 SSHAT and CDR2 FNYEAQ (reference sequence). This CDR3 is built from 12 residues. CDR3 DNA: TGTGCTAGCAGCTCTCTTCGGGAGACCCAGTACTTC. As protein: CASSSLRETQYF.

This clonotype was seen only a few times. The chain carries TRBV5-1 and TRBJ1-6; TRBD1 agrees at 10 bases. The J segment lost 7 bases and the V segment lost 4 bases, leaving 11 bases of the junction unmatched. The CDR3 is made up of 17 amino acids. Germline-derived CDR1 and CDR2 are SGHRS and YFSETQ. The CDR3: CASSPVPGQGPNSPLHF. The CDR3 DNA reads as TGCGCCAGCAGCCCCGTCCCGGGACAGGGGCCGAATTCACCCCTCCACTTT. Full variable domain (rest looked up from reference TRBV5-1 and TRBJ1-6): KAGVTQTPRYLIKTRGQQVTLSCSPISGHRSVSWYQQTPGQGLQFLFEYFSETQRNKGNFPGRFSGRQFSNSRSEMNVSTLELGDSALYLCASSPVPGQGPNSPLHFGNGTRLTVT.

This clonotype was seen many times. The CDR3 here is CASSYRRNILSYEQYF. For the CDR3, the DNA is TGTGCCAGCAGTTACCGCAGGAATATTCTTTCCTACGAGCAGTACTTC. This chain uses TRBV6-5 with TRBJ2-7; D call uncertain. Germline-derived CDR1 and CDR2 are MNHEY and SVGAGI. The V and J ends lost 2 bases and 1 base respectively, with 15 bases between them. CDR3 length equals 16 residues.

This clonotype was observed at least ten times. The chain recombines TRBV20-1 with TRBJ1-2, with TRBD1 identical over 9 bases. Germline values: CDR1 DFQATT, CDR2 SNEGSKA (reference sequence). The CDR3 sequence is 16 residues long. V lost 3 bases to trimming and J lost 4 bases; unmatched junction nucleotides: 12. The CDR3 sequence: CSASPGQGRYLYGYTF. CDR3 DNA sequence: TGCAGTGCTAGTCCGGGACAGGGTCGTTATCTCTATGGCTACACCTTC.

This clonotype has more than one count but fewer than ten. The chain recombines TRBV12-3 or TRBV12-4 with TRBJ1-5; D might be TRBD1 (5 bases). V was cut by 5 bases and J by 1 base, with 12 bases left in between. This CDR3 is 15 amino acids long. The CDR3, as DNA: TGTGCCAGCAGTCCCGGGGGATCCAGCAATCAGCCCCAGCATTTT. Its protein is CASSPGGSSNQPQHF.

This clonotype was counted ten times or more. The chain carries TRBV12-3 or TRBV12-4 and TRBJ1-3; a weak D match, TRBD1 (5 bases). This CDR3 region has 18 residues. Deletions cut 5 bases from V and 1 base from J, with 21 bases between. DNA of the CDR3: TGTGCCAGCAGTCCCCTAGGGCGGACACCCATATCTGGAAACACCATATATTTT. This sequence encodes CASSPLGRTPISGNTIYF.

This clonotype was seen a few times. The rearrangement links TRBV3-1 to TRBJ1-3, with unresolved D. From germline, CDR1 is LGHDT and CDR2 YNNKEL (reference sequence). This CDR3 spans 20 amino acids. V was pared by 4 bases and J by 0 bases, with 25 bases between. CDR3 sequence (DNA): TGTGCCAGCAGCCTCAGCACCCTCCGTCTAAATACTTACTCTGGAAACACCATATATTTT. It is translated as CASSLSTLRLNTYSGNTIYF. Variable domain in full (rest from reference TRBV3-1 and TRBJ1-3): DTAVSQTPKYLVTQMGNDKSIKCEQNLGHDTMYWYKQDSKKFLKIMFSYNNKELIINETVPNRFSPKSPDKAHLNLHINSLELGDSAVYFCASSLSTLRLNTYSGNTIYFGEGSWLTVV.